Following are 17 T cell receptor beta chains from one sample sequenced in a study of blood T cell repertoires in COVID-19. Repertoires were generated with immunoSEQ multiplex PCR, while TCRdb's copy carries only in-frame clones and drops some. The profile shows roughly 55,000 clones, under 85% of them singletons. The sample comprised peripheral blood. The source is a woman in her sixties with acute or convalescent COVID-19.

The chain recombines TRBV7-2 with TRBJ1-2, with 8 bases lining up with TRBD1. CDR1 is SGHTA and CDR2 is FQGNSA in the germline V gene. The junction had 7 bases not matched to a gene; V was cut back by 5 bases and J by 5 bases. The CDR3 runs to 14 residues. For the CDR3, the DNA is TGTGCCAGCAGCCCTGACAGGGGAGGGTATGGCTACACCTTC. Encoded protein: CASSPDRGGYGYTF.

The chain carries TRBV11-2 and TRBJ1-6; 9 nucleotides match TRBD1. Germline V gene sequence: CDR1 SGHAT, CDR2 FQNNGV. V lost 4 bases to trimming and J lost 9 bases; unmatched junction nucleotides: 7. The CDR3 is 15 amino acids. In DNA form, the CDR3 reads TGTGCCAGCAGCTCAGGACAGGGGAAGGTTTCACCCCTCCACTTT. Translation: CASSSGQGKVSPLHF.

The chain uses TRBV11-3 and TRBJ1-3; no clear D gene. CDR1 SGHNT and CDR2 YENEEA come from the germline V gene. The germline V and J ends were trimmed by 6 bases and 4 bases, with 10 bases remaining between them. The CDR3 is made up of 13 amino acids. The CDR3 DNA sequence: TGTGCCAGCAGTAGTTTCCCGGGAAACACCATATATTTT. This codes for CASSSFPGNTIYF.

The rearrangement links TRBV24-1 to TRBJ1-1; D unresolved. The CDR3 is made up of 12 amino acids. V was trimmed by 7 bases and J by 1 base, leaving 6 bases between them. CDR1 KGHDR and CDR2 SFDVKD come from the germline V gene. CDR3 nucleotide sequence: TGTGCCACCAGCCACTCGAACACTGAAGCTTTCTTT. This sequence encodes CATSHSNTEAFF.

This rearrangement joins TRBV5-4 to TRBJ1-6; D is perhaps TRBD1 (5 bases). Trimming shortened V by 4 bases and J by 11 bases, and 16 bases separated the two germline ends. The V gene's germline CDR1 is SGHNT and CDR2 YYREEE (reference sequence). The CDR3 covers 14 residues. CDR3 nucleotide sequence: TGTGCCAGCAGCCCGGAGGGGATATGGACACCCCTCCACTTT. Amino acids: CASSPEGIWTPLHF.

The chain carries TRBV5-6 and TRBJ2-7; TRBD1 aligns across 8 bases. J was trimmed by 2 bases and V by 1 base; bases with no gene match: 2. The CDR3 extends over 14 amino acids. Per the germline V gene, CDR1 is SGHDT and CDR2 is YYEEEE. The CDR3 reads CASSLTGGTYEQYF. CDR3 nucleotides: TGTGCCAGCAGCTTGACAGGGGGTACCTACGAGCAGTACTTC. Using reference TRBV5-6 and TRBJ2-7 for the parts outside the CDR3, the full variable domain is DAGVTQSPTHLIKTRGQQVTLRCSPKSGHDTVSWYQQALGQGPQFIFQYYEEEERQRGNFPDRFSGHQFPNYSSELNVNALLLGDSALYLCASSLTGGTYEQYFGPGTRLTVT.

The rearrangement joins TRBV7-2 to TRBJ2-3, with 7 bases aligning to TRBD2. Germline V gene sequence: CDR1 SGHTA, CDR2 FQGNSA. The CDR3 contains 16 residues. The J segment lost 5 bases and the V segment lost 5 bases, leaving 13 bases of the junction unmatched. The CDR3 DNA sequence: TGTGCCAGCAGCGCTATAGGGGTAGCTAGCGGAGATACGCAGTATTTT. It translates to CASSAIGVASGDTQYF.

This clone is a singleton in its sample. The CDR3 nucleotides are TGTGCCAGCAGTTTTGGGACTAGTTGGACCCAGTACTTC. It specifies CASSFGTSWTQYF. J is TRBJ2-5 and V is TRBV27, with 8 bases identical to TRBD2. Per the germline V gene, CDR1 is MNHEY and CDR2 is SMNVEV (reference sequence). Germline trimming cut 3 bases from V and 7 bases from J; bases unmatched to any gene: 4. This CDR3 region has 13 residues.

The chain links TRBV6-5 to TRBJ2-1; 7 positions agree with TRBD1. Germline CDR1 reads MNHEY; CDR2 reads SVGAGI. CDR3 size: 13 residues. V was clipped by 6 bases and J by 7 bases; unmatched bases: 6. The CDR3 DNA sequence: TGTGCCAGCAGAATAGGACAGGCAAATGAGCAGTTCTTC. Protein product: CASRIGQANEQFF.

The CDR3 region is CASSKAGGLSYEQYF. CDR3 nucleotides: TGTGCCAGCAGCAAAGCGGGGGGGCTTTCCTACGAGCAGTACTTC. J is TRBJ2-7 and V is TRBV5-4; 10 nucleotides align to TRBD2. Germline V gene lookup returns CDR1 SGHNT and CDR2 YYREEE (reference sequence). J gave up 1 base and V 4 bases, and 5 bases lay outside the gene matches. The CDR3 has 15 residues.

CDR3 amino acids: CASSPRQGRTNEKLFF. The DNA of the CDR3 is TGTGCCAGCAGCCCTAGGCAGGGGCGGACTAATGAAAAACTGTTTTTT. The chain carries TRBV9 and TRBJ1-4; possibly TRBD1 for D (6 bases). Germline values: CDR1 SGDLS, CDR2 YYNGEE. Trimming removed 4 bases from V and 2 bases from J, with 15 bases in between. This CDR3 has 16 residues.

This chain uses TRBV6-1 with TRBJ1-2, with TRBD1 as a possible D gene (6 bases). This CDR3 is 16 amino acids long. Germline V lookup: CDR1 MNHNS, CDR2 SASEGT. Trimming stripped 1 base from V and 4 bases from J, with 16 bases between. CDR3 in DNA: TGTGCCAGCAGTGAAGTAATAGGGGGTCGGAGCTATGGCTACACCTTC. Protein: CASSEVIGGRSYGYTF.

V gene TRBV2 combines with J gene TRBJ2-7; 9 positions match TRBD2. V trimming: 5 bases; J trimming: 13 bases; junction bases outside the gene matches: 6. This CDR3 is 11 amino acids long. Per germline, CDR1 SNHLY and CDR2 FYNNEI. The CDR3 protein is CASSSGGTGYF. CDR3 sequence (DNA): TGTGCCAGCAGTAGCGGGGGGACGGGATACTTC.

The chain links TRBV11-3 to TRBJ2-1; 7 bases line up with TRBD2. The CDR3 sequence is 16 residues long. CDR1 and CDR2 from the germline V gene are SGHNT and YENEEA. J lost 6 bases, V lost 5 bases, and 13 bases had no gene match. CDR3 nucleotide sequence: TGTGCCAGCAGCCCCCATGGGGAGGGCCCCAGCAATGAGCAGTTCTTC. Translating gives CASSPHGEGPSNEQFF.

The chain links TRBV5-1 to TRBJ2-3; TRBD2 might be the D (6 bases). From germline, CDR1 is SGHRS and CDR2 YFSETQ. The ends were cut back, 4 bases at V and 0 bases at J, with 12 bases in the middle. The CDR3 is 15 residues long. CDR3 residues: CASSDLLASTDTQYF. Here the CDR3 DNA reads TGCGCCAGCAGCGACCTGCTAGCGAGCACAGATACGCAGTATTTT.

V is TRBV5-1 and J is TRBJ1-1, with D uncertain. This CDR3 region has 13 residues. With 0 bases removed from V and 0 bases from J, the gap between germline ends came to 3 bases. The germline V gene encodes CDR1 SGHRS and CDR2 YFSETQ. The CDR3 DNA reads as TGCGCCAGCAGCTTGGCAGTGAACACTGAAGCTTTCTTT. Amino acids: CASSLAVNTEAFF.

V is TRBV19 and J is TRBJ1-1, with a weak D call TRBD1 (6 bases). This CDR3 is 14 amino acids long. CDR1 is LNHDA, CDR2 SQIVND, per germline (reference sequence). The V end lost 8 bases, the J end lost 0 bases, and 13 bases lay between the germline ends. The CDR3 loop reads CASHYRDMNTEAFF. The DNA for the CDR3 is TGTGCCAGTCATTACCGGGACATGAACACTGAAGCTTTCTTT.